This TCR beta chain was retrieved from a study of blood T cell repertoires in COVID-19. Produced via immunoSEQ multiplex PCR; TCRdb's table is partial and in-frame only. The top ten clones hold 4% of a sample with 200,000 to 300,000 clones, almost 85% of them seen once. Germline V CDR1 and CDR2: LNHDA, SQIVND (reference sequence). The length of the CDR3 is 14 residues. V dropped 5 bases and J dropped 4; count of bases not matched to a gene: 7. The specimen sequenced was peripheral blood. This TCR was sampled from a man in his fifties or sixties with acute or convalescent COVID-19. This sequence joins TRBV19 and TRBJ1-1, with 7 bases that match TRBD1. The CDR3 sequence is CASSPETGSTEAFF. CDR3 DNA: TGTGCCAGTAGTCCAGAGACAGGGAGCACTGAAGCTTTCTTT.